The entry below describes one T cell receptor beta chain. This CDR3 has 17 amino acids. V gave up 9 bases and J gave up 0 bases, with 23 bases separating them. Original handling: By means of reference gene primer amplification, nucleated cell counts were estimated. TCRdb's table, derived via immunoSEQ multiplex PCR, lists solely in-frame clones and lacks some. From that table come the V and J calls and clone size; the DNA was used to work out D and trimming. The table includes roughly 240,000 clones, 75% to 90% detected once. The entry originates in a study of blood T cell repertoires in COVID-19. At the level of the study: T cells, B-cell-depleted T cells, or PBMCs provided the cDNA or gDNA that served as material.

Material: peripheral blood. The clonotype originates from a woman aged 30 to 39 who had recovered from COVID-19. J is TRBJ1-1 and V is TRBV23-1; possibly TRBD1 for D (5 bases). TRBV23-1 is noted as an ORF with a role that remains uncertain. The CDR3 DNA sequence: TGCGCCAGGGTCTGGGGCCGGACTAAGAAAATGAACACTGAAGCTTTCTTT. Translation: CARVWGRTKKMNTEAFF.